These T cell receptor beta chains were read from a single sample in a study of shared clonotypes between healthy human individuals. Sequencing used immunoSEQ multiplex PCR; TCRdb keeps in-frame clones, though not all of them. The sample holds around 2.5 million clones, 80% to 95% seen once. The sample taken for sequencing was naive CD4+ T cells from PBMCs. The receptors here all came from a young man in good health. Some clones in this sample may be carry-over from other donors' samples. Each CDR3 is given with its conserved first and last residue.

CASSGTPNTGELFF TRBV4-1 14 TRBJ2-2
CASKAGTSGDTQYF TRBV5-1 14 TRBJ2-3
CATSRGRSANEKLFF TRBV15 15 TRBJ1-4
CATSESNYGYTF TRBV15 12 TRBJ1-2
CSVQTGGYGYTF TRBV29-1 12 TRBJ1-2
CAIGGFGEQPQHF TRBV10-3 13 TRBJ1-5
CASSLYLNTEAFF TRBV7-9 13 TRBJ1-1
CASSSLGARSTDTQYF TRBV28 16 TRBJ2-3
CASSARPKTQYF TRBV28 12 TRBJ2-5
CASGQTGTQNGYTF TRBV12-5 14 TRBJ1-2
CASSIRGDQPQHF TRBV19 13 TRBJ1-5
CASSQDRGAGETQYF TRBV4-1 15 TRBJ2-5
CASSETYGYTF TRBV25-1 11 TRBJ1-2
CASSSSSGGTYEQYF TRBV6-1 15 TRBJ2-7
CASSSGTASTDTQYF TRBV18 15 TRBJ2-3
CAISESPSIYGYTF TRBV10-3 14 TRBJ1-2
CASSLSSGRAFLSGELFF TRBV28 18 TRBJ2-2
CASSLGGADTEAFF TRBV5-1 14 TRBJ1-1
CSVEGRRGKGSTDTQYF TRBV29-1 17 TRBJ2-3
CASSVSGTSRVYEQYF TRBV5-4 16 TRBJ2-7
CASSGRDRGRMEAFF TRBV28 15 TRBJ1-1
CASSPGGLAGANVLTF TRBV5-1 16 TRBJ2-6
CASSYGASGDTGELFF TRBV6-5 16 TRBJ2-2